This entry concerns a single T cell receptor (beta chain). Its antigen is undetermined. The germline gives CDR1 SQVTM, CDR2 ANQGSEA. V lost 3 bases to trimming and J lost 8 bases, with 4 bases between them. The CDR3 contains 9 residues. The sample belongs to a study of shared clonotypes between healthy human individuals. Findings of the study overall: Larger estimated richness was generally recorded for naive subsets relative to memory subsets.

The input for sorted-subset replicate PCRs was around 210 ng DNA, around 27,000 T cell genomes. TCRdb's copy holds only in-frame clones and misses some; the assay was immunoSEQ multiplex PCR. The sample carries around 370,000 clones, approximately 97% recorded once. The clonotype comes from a man in his thirties or forties in good health. The V gene is TRBV29-1, the J gene TRBJ1-2; D is undetermined. Material: memory CD8+ T cells sorted from blood. Subset noted: CD45RO+ cells pooled with CCR7-negative TemRA cells. The DNA for the CDR3 is TGCAGCGTTGATCAGGGCTACACCTTC. Translated, it gives CSVDQGYTF.